These T cell receptor beta chains were read from a single sample in a study of radiotherapy plus CTLA-4 blockade in lung cancer. Generated by immunoSEQ multiplex PCR, the TCRdb table keeps only in-frame clones and is missing some. Of fewer than 40,000 clones in the sample, roughly 73% were seen once. Sequenced material: peripheral blood, taken from a patient treated with radiotherapy plus ipilimumab. These receptors all stem from a human donor with non-small cell lung cancer that progressed on radiotherapy plus ipilimumab. Each CDR3 is given with its conserved first and last residue. The D gene is left open where the match is weak. Expanded clones get a size class; other rows say once, few or many, or leave the size out.

clone size	V gene	J gene	D gene	CDR3 DNA	CDR3 protein
-	TRBV5-4	TRBJ2-2	TRBD2	TGTGCCAGCAGCCCCTTCGCTAGCGGGGACACCGGGGAGCTGTTTTTT	CASSPFASGDTGELFF
few	TRBV6-5	TRBJ1-2	TRBD1	TGTGCCAGCAGTGCGTTCCGGGACAGGGAAGGCTACACCTTC	CASSAFRDREGYTF
-	TRBV5-5	TRBJ2-7	TRBD1	TGTGCCAGCAGCCCAATGGGACAGGGCTACGAGCAGTACTTC	CASSPMGQGYEQYF
few	TRBV10-2	TRBJ2-1	-	TGCGCCAGCAGTGACCAGAACAGGGACTACAATGAGCAGTTCTTC	CASSDQNRDYNEQFF
once	TRBV4-1	TRBJ2-1	TRBD1	TGCGCCAGCAGCCCGCAGGGACAGGGGGCAGTGTGGAGGGGGAATGAGCAGTTCTTC	CASSPQGQGAVWRGNEQFF
-	TRBV18	TRBJ2-1	-	TGTGCCAGCTCACCCCCCCCCAACAGCCCCTACAATGAGCAGTTCTTC	CASSPPPNSPYNEQFF
-	TRBV6-6	TRBJ1-4	-	TGTGCCAGCAGTAAATCTCCAAGGGGCGGTGAAAAACTGTTTTTT	CASSKSPRGGEKLFF
-	TRBV27	TRBJ2-3	-	TGTGCCAGCAGTTTCCTGGCGGCAGGAGGTCGTAGCACAGATACGCAGTATTTT	CASSFLAAGGRSTDTQYF
-	TRBV5-1	TRBJ2-5	TRBD2	TGCGCCAGCAGCACGGGACTAGCGGGGGGGCTGGAGACCCAGTACTTC	CASSTGLAGGLETQYF
once	TRBV5-4	TRBJ2-3	TRBD2	TGTGCCAGCAGCCCCCAGGGGACTAGCCCAGATACGCAGTATTTT	CASSPQGTSPDTQYF
once	TRBV4-1	TRBJ2-7	TRBD2	TGCGCCAGCAGTCAAAGAGCGGGGGCTTCCTACGAGCAGTACTTC	CASSQRAGASYEQYF
-	TRBV5-1	TRBJ2-7	-	TGCGCCAGCAGCCCCGGGCTAGCTGGTCGCGAGCAGTACTTC	CASSPGLAGREQYF
-	TRBV7-9	TRBJ1-1	-	TGTGCCAGCAGCTCCAGCACTGAAGCTTTCTTT	CASSSSTEAFF
-	TRBV4-1	TRBJ1-3	TRBD1	TGCGCCAGCAGCCAAGAGCGTACAGGGGGCAGCTCTGGAAACACCATATATTTT	CASSQERTGGSSGNTIYF
-	TRBV29-1	TRBJ2-3	-	TGCAGCGCCGCGACAGGTCCTACTAGCACAGATACGCAGTATTTT	CSAATGPTSTDTQYF
-	TRBV2	TRBJ2-2	-	TGTGCCAGCAGCTCACTAGCTAACACCGGGGAGCTGTTTTTT	CASSSLANTGELFF
-	TRBV6-1	TRBJ2-3	-	TGTGCCAGCATCAGACAGCCAGGGGATACGCAGTATTTT	CASIRQPGDTQYF
-	TRBV7-3	TRBJ1-6	-	TGTGCCAGCAGCGCGTCCAGGGGATCCTCCTATAATTCACCCCTCCACTTT	CASSASRGSSYNSPLHF
-	TRBV25-1	TRBJ1-2	-	TGTGCCAGCAGTGAAAGTGAGGGACACCTCCAACACTATGGCTACACCTTC	CASSESEGHLQHYGYTF
-	TRBV19	TRBJ1-2	TRBD1	TGTGCCAGTAGTATTGCCGGGACAGGGGGCTATGGCTACACCTTC	CASSIAGTGGYGYTF
-	TRBV9	TRBJ2-3	-	TGTGCCAGCAGCGGCCGTTCCAGAGCAGGGACAGATACGCAGTATTTT	CASSGRSRAGTDTQYF
-	TRBV6-5	TRBJ2-3	TRBD1	TGTGCCAGCAGTGGGGACAGGGGATCCACAGATACGCAGTATTTT	CASSGDRGSTDTQYF
-	TRBV7-8	TRBJ2-3	TRBD2	TGTGCCAGCAGTCGATTAGCGGGGGGAAGCACAGATACGCAGTATTTT	CASSRLAGGSTDTQYF
-	TRBV7-8	TRBJ2-7	TRBD2	TGTGCCAGCAGCTTAGCCACTAGCGGGCCCTACGAGCAGTACTTC	CASSLATSGPYEQYF